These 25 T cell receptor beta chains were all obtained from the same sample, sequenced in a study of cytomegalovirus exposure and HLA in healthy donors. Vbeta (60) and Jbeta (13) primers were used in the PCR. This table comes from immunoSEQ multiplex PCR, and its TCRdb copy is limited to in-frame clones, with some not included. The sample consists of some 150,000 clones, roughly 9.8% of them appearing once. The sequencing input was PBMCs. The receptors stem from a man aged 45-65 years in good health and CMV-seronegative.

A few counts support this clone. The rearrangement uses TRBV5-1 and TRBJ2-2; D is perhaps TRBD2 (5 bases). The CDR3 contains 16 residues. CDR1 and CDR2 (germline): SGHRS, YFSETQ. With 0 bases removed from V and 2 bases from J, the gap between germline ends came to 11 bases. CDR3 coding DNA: TGCGCCAGCAGCTTGGCCCCACTAGAAAACACCGGGGAGCTGTTTTTT. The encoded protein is CASSLAPLENTGELFF.

This CDR3 reads CASSSRDRGLINYGYTF. CDR3 DNA sequence: TGTGCCAGCAGCTCCCGGGACAGGGGGCTAATAAACTATGGCTACACCTTC. The chain joins TRBV21-1 to TRBJ1-2; no check of the table's D call, TRBD1, against the DNA was made. TRBV21-1 is listed as a pseudogene. The CDR3 has 17 amino acids.

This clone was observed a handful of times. The DNA of the CDR3 is TGCAGCGTTGCCCGCGTTGGTGGCTACACCTTC. It specifies CSVARVGGYTF. V usage is TRBV29-1 and J usage is TRBJ1-2; the D is unclear. Germline CDR1 is SQVTM and CDR2 is ANQGSEA. Trimming took 4 bases from V and 7 from J, leaving 10 bases between them. The CDR3 spans 11 residues.

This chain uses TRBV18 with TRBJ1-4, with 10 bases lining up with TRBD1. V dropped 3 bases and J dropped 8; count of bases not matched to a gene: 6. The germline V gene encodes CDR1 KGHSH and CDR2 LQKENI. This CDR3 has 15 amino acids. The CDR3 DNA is TGTGCCAGCTCACCCCCGGGACAGGGGATGGAAAAACTGTTTTTT. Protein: CASSPPGQGMEKLFF.

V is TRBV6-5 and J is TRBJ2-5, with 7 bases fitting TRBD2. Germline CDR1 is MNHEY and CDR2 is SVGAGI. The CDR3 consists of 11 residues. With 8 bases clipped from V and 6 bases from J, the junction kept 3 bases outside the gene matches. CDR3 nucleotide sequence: TGTGCCAGCGGGGGGGGGAAGACCCAGTACTTC. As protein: CASGGGKTQYF.

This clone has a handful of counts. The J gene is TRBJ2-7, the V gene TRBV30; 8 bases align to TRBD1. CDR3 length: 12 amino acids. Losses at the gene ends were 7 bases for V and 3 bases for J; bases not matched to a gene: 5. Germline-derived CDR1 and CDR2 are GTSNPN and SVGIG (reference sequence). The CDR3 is CALDRGSYEQYF. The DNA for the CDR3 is TGTGCCTTAGACAGGGGAAGCTACGAGCAGTACTTC.

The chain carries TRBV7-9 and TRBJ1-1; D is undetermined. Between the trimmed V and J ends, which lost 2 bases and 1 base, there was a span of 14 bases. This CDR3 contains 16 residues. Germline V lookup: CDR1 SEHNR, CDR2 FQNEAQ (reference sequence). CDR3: CASSLNYLGPNTEAFF. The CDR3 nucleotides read TGTGCCAGCAGCTTAAATTATCTCGGTCCGAACACTGAAGCTTTCTTT. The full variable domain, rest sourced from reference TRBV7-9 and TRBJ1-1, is DTGVSQNPRHKITKRGQNVTFRCDPISEHNRLYWYRQTLGQGPEFLTYFQNEAQLEKSRLLSDRFSAERPKGSFSTLEIQRTEQGDSAMYLCASSLNYLGPNTEAFFGQGTRLTVV.

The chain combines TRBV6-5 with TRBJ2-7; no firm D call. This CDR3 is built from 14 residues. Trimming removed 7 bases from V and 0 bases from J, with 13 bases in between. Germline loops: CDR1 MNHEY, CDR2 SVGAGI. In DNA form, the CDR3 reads TGTGCCAGCACCCGAGACTCAAACTCCTACGAGCAGTACTTC. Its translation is CASTRDSNSYEQYF.

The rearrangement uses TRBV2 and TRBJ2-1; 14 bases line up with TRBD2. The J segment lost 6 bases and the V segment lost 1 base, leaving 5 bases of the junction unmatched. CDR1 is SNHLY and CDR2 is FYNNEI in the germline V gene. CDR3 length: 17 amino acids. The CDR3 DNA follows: TGTGCCAGCAGTGAAGGGGGGGGACTAGCGGGAGCCAATGAGCAGTTCTTC. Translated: CASSEGGGLAGANEQFF.

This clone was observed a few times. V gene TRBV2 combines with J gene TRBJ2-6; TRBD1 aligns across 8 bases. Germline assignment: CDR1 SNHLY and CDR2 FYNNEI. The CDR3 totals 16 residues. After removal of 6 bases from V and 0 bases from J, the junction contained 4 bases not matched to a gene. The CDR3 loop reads CASRRQGSSGANVLTF. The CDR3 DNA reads TGTGCCAGCAGGAGACAGGGGAGCTCTGGGGCCAACGTCCTGACTTTC. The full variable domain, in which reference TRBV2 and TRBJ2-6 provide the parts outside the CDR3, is EPEVTQTPSHQVTQMGQEVILRCVPISNHLYFYWYRQILGQKVEFLVSFYNNEISEKSEIFDDQFSVERPDGSNFTLKIRSTKLEDSAMYFCASRRQGSSGANVLTFGAGSRLTVL.

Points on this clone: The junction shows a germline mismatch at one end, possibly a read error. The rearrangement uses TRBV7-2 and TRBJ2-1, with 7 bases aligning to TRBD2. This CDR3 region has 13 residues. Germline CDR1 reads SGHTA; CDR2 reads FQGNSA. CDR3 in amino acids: CASSFESHTGGLF. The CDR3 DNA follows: TGTGCCAGCAGCTTCGAAAGTCATACGGGGGGTCTCTTC.

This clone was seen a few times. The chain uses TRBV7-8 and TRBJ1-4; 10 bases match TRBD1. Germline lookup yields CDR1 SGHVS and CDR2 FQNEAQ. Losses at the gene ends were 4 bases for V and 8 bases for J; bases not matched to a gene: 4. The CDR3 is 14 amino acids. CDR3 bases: TGTGCCAGCAGCTGGGACAGGGGTGGCGAAAAACTGTTTTTT. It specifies CASSWDRGGEKLFF.

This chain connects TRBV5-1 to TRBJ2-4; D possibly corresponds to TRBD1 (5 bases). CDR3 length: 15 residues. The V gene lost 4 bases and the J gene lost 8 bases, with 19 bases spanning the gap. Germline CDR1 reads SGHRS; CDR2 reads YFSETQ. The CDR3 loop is CASSRLAGPKDIQYF. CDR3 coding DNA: TGCGCCAGCAGCCGACTGGCAGGGCCAAAGGACATTCAGTACTTC.

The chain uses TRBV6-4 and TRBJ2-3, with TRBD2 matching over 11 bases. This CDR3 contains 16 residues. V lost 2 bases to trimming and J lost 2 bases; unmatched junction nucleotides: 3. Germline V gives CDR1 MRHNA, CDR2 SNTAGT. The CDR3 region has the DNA TGTGCCAGCAGTGACACTAGCGGGGGAGCCACAGATACGCAGTATTTT. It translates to CASSDTSGGATDTQYF.

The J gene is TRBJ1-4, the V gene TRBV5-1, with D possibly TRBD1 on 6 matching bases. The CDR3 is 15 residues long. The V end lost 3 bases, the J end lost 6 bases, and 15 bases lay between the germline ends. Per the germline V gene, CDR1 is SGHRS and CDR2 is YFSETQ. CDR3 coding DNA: TGCGCCAGCAGCTCTCAGGGGCGCCACGATGAAAAACTGTTTTTT. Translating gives CASSSQGRHDEKLFF.

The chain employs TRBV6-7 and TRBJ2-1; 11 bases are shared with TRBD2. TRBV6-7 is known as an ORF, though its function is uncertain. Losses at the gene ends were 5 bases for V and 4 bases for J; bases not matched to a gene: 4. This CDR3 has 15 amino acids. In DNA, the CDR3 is TGTGCCAGCAGTACCCCTAGCGGGAGGTACAATGAGCAGTTCTTC. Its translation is CASSTPSGRYNEQFF.

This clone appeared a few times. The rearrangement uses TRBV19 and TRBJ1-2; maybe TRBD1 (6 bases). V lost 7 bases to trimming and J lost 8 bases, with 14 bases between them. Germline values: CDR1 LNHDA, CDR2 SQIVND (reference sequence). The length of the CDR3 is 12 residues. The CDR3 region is CASTPNGGGYTF. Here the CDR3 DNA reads TGTGCCAGTACCCCTAATGGGGGCGGCTACACCTTC.

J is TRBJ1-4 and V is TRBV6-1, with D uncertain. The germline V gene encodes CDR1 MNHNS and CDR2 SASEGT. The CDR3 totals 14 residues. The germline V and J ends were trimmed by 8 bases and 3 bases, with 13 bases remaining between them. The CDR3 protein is CASYLWASNEKLFF. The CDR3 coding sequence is TGTGCCAGCTACCTATGGGCCTCTAATGAAAAACTGTTTTTT.

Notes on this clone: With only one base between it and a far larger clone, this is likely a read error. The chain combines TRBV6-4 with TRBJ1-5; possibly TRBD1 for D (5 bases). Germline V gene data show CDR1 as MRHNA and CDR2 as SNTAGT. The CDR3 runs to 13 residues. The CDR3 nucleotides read TGTGCCAGCAGTGAAGACAGTAATCAGCCCCAGAATTTT. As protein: CASSEDSNQPQNF.

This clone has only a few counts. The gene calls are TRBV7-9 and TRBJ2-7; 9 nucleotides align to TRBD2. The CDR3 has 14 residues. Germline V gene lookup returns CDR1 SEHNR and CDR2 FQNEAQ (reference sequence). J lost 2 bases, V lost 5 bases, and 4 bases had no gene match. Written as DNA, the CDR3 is TGTGCCAGCAGCACTCTAGCGGGGACCTACGAGCAGTACTTC. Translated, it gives CASSTLAGTYEQYF.

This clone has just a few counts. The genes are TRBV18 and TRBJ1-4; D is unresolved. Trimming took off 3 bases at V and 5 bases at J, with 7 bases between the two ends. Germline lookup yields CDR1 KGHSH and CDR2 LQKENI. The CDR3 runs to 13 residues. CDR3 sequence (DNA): TGTGCCAGCTCACCTAGCATGAATGAAAAACTGTTTTTT. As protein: CASSPSMNEKLFF.

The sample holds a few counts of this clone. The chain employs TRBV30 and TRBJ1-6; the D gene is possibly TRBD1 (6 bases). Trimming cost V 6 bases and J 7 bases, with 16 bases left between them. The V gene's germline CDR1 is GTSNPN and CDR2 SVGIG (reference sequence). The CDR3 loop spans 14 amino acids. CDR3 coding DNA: TGTGCCTGTTCTACCGGGACAACAAATTCACCCCTCCACTTT. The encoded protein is CACSTGTTNSPLHF.

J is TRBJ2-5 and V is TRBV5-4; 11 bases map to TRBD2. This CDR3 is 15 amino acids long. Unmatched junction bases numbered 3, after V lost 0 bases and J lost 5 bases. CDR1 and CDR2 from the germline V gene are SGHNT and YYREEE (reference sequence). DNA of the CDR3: TGTGCCAGCAGCTTGGATCTAGCGGGGGGTGAGACCCAGTACTTC. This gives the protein CASSLDLAGGETQYF.

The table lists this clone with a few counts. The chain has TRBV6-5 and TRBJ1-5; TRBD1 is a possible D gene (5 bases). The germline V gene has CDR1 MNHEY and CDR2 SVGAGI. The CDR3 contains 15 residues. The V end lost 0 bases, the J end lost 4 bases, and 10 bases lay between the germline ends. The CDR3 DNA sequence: TGTGCCAGCAGTTACTCTGGTGCAGGGAATCAGCCCCAGCATTTT. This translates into CASSYSGAGNQPQHF.

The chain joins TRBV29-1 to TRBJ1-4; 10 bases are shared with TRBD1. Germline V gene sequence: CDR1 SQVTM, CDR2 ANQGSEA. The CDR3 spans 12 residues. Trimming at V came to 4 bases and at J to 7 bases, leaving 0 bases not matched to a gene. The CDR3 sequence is CSVGTGGEKLFF. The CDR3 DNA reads TGCAGCGTTGGGACAGGGGGTGAAAAACTGTTTTTT.